The 9 T cell receptor beta chains given below trace back to one sample, sequenced in a study of cytomegalovirus exposure and HLA in healthy donors. 60 Vbeta and 13 Jbeta primers were used in PCR. Assay used: immunoSEQ multiplex PCR; TCRdb lists only in-frame clones, some missing. The table has fewer than 200,000 clones, approximately 80% seen once. The sequenced material came from PBMCs. Receptors originate from a woman aged 18-30 years in good health and CMV-seronegative.

J is TRBJ2-5 and V is TRBV4-1; 13 positions agree with TRBD2. Germline CDR1 is MGHRA and CDR2 is YSYEKL. CDR3 length: 17 residues. The V segment lost 2 bases and the J segment 2 bases; nucleotides outside the gene matches: 5. The CDR3 bases are TGCGCCAGCAGCCAAACCGGGACTAGCGGGGTTCAAGAGACCCAGTACTTC. It specifies CASSQTGTSGVQETQYF.

This chain connects TRBV19 to TRBJ2-7; TRBD2 aligns across 7 bases. Trimming removed 4 bases from V and 2 bases from J; junction bases left unmatched: 8. The CDR3 spans 15 residues. Germline CDR1 is LNHDA and CDR2 is SQIVND (reference sequence). CDR3 nucleotides: TGTGCCAGTAGTACGAGCGCCCTAGCGGCCTACGAGCAGTACTTC. Its protein is CASSTSALAAYEQYF.

A single count supports this clone. V usage is TRBV29-1 and J usage is TRBJ1-2, with D unresolved. This CDR3 has 15 amino acids. The V gene's germline CDR1 is SQVTM and CDR2 ANQGSEA. With 0 bases removed from V and 5 bases from J, the gap between germline ends came to 16 bases. This CDR3 is CSVEDLGGIGYGYTF. The CDR3 DNA sequence: TGCAGCGTTGAAGACTTAGGAGGGATCGGGTATGGCTACACCTTC.

This rearrangement joins TRBV7-6 to TRBJ1-1, with a possible D match to TRBD1 (6 bases). Per the germline V gene, CDR1 is SGHVS and CDR2 is FNYEAQ. Trimming pared 4 bases from V and 3 bases from J, leaving 24 bases between. This CDR3 contains 18 residues. CDR3 coding DNA: TGTGCCAGCAGCTCTGTTGCAGATAAGCAGGGACATCACACTGAAGCTTTCTTT. Its protein is CASSSVADKQGHHTEAFF.

V and J are TRBV7-8 and TRBJ2-1; 15 bases agree with TRBD2. V gave up 5 bases and J gave up 10 bases; unmatched junction bases: 6. Germline V CDR1 and CDR2: SGHVS, FQNEAQ. The CDR3 covers 15 residues. CDR3 DNA sequence: TGTGCCAGCAGCCTGGGACTAGCGGGAGGTAGAGAGCAGTTCTTC. Protein sequence: CASSLGLAGGREQFF.

The chain employs TRBV5-1 and TRBJ1-1; 7 bases are a match to TRBD1. The CDR3 contains 14 residues. V shed 4 bases and J 1 base; nucleotides not matched to a gene: 4. Germline values: CDR1 SGHRS, CDR2 YFSETQ. As DNA, the CDR3 is TGCGCCAGCAGCACTGGGACAGCGAACACTGAAGCTTTCTTT. Translation: CASSTGTANTEAFF.

The chain joins TRBV6-8 to TRBJ1-1; D remains unclear. The CDR3 covers 16 residues. Germline CDR1 and CDR2: MNHGY and SAAAGT. V gave up 4 bases and J gave up 3 bases, with 18 bases separating them. The CDR3 region has the DNA TGTGCCAGCAGTTTCCCGGGAGGCCCCTCGGACACTGAAGCTTTCTTT. Translated: CASSFPGGPSDTEAFF.

The rearrangement links TRBV11-3 to TRBJ2-5; D may be TRBD1 (5 bases). CDR1 is SGHNT, CDR2 YENEEA, per germline. This CDR3 is built from 13 residues. V lost 5 bases and J 2 bases, leaving 9 bases between the germline ends. CDR3 loop: CASSPGSQETQYF. The CDR3 region has the DNA TGTGCCAGCAGCCCAGGGTCACAAGAGACCCAGTACTTC.

Written as DNA, the CDR3 is TGCGCCAGCAGCTCCCGGGACAGAGCTAACTATGGCTACACCTTC. Encoded protein: CASSSRDRANYGYTF. The chain couples TRBV5-1 to TRBJ1-2; TRBD1 aligns across 7 bases. The CDR3 is 15 residues long. The V gene's germline CDR1 is SGHRS and CDR2 YFSETQ. Trimming removed 3 bases from V and 0 bases from J; junction bases left unmatched: 5.